Shown below are 29 T cell receptor beta chains from a single sample sequenced in a study of cytomegalovirus exposure and HLA in healthy donors. Only in-frame clones appear in the TCRdb table, and some are missing; sequencing was by immunoSEQ multiplex PCR. The sample shows about 43,000 clones, roughly 90% of them seen only once. Sequencing input: PBMCs. All receptors derive from a man between 18 and 29 years old in good health and CMV-seronegative.

This clone has just one count. The chain has TRBV19 and TRBJ1-1; TRBD1 aligns across 7 bases. The germline CDR1 and CDR2 sequences are LNHDA and SQIVND (reference sequence). The CDR3 covers 11 residues. Losses at the gene ends were 7 bases for V and 9 bases for J; bases not matched to a gene: 5. CDR3 coding DNA: TGTGCCAGTATTTTACAGGGGAAAGCTTTCTTT. Translating it yields CASILQGKAFF. The full variable domain, rest sourced from reference TRBV19 and TRBJ1-1, is DGGITQSPKYLFRKEGQNVTLSCEQNLNHDAMYWYRQDPGQGLRLIYYSQIVNDFQKGDIAEGYSVSREKKESFPLTVTSAQKNPTAFYLCASILQGKAFFGQGTRLTVV.

The rearrangement links TRBV28 to TRBJ2-3; 8 positions agree with TRBD2. CDR3 size: 14 residues. Germline V gene lookup returns CDR1 MDHEN and CDR2 SYDVKM. V lost 2 bases to trimming and J lost 4 bases; unmatched junction nucleotides: 2. CDR3 residues: CASSLRGGADTQYF. CDR3 nucleotide sequence: TGTGCCAGCAGTTTACGGGGGGGCGCAGATACGCAGTATTTT.

The V call is TRBV29-1, the J call TRBJ2-7; 10 bases fit TRBD1. Germline assignment: CDR1 SQVTM and CDR2 ANQGSEA. V was clipped by 7 bases and J by 0 bases; unmatched bases: 6. CDR3 length: 14 amino acids. The chain's CDR3 is CSATDRGSSYEQYF. CDR3 bases: TGCAGCGCGACGGACAGGGGGAGCTCCTACGAGCAGTACTTC.

This clone came up once. The V gene is TRBV5-1, the J gene TRBJ2-7, with TRBD2 identical over 11 bases. Germline CDR1 is SGHRS and CDR2 is YFSETQ. Trimming removed 4 bases from V and 0 bases from J; junction bases left unmatched: 6. This CDR3 contains 16 residues. CDR3 residues: CASSPLTSGVSYEQYF. The CDR3, as DNA: TGCGCCAGCAGCCCCTTGACTAGCGGGGTCTCCTACGAGCAGTACTTC.

The V call is TRBV28, the J call TRBJ2-2; D gene unclear. Germline V lookup: CDR1 MDHEN, CDR2 SYDVKM. V was shortened by 4 bases and J by 7 bases, with 4 bases between the two germline ends. The CDR3 runs 11 residues. As DNA, the CDR3 is TGTGCCAGCAGTTCTAACGGGGAGCTGTTTTTT. Protein: CASSSNGELFF.

The chain has TRBV9 and TRBJ1-1, with D hard to call. V lost 0 bases and J 5 bases, leaving 11 bases between the germline ends. This CDR3 region has 14 residues. CDR1 and CDR2 (germline): SGDLS, YYNGEE. The CDR3 loop reads CASSVGHSGTEAFF. The CDR3 DNA reads TGTGCCAGCAGCGTAGGGCATTCGGGGACTGAAGCTTTCTTT.

This chain uses TRBV28 with TRBJ1-4; weak D call: TRBD1 (6 bases). V shed 5 bases and J shed 8 bases, with 15 bases lying between them. Germline V CDR1 and CDR2: MDHEN, SYDVKM. The CDR3 is 14 amino acids. The CDR3 loop is CASSNRVGEEKLFF. CDR3 coding DNA: TGTGCCAGCAGTAACAGGGTTGGCGAAGAAAAACTGTTTTTT. The full variable domain, with the rest looked up from reference TRBV28 and TRBJ1-4, is DVKVTQSSRYLVKRTGEKVFLECVQDMDHENMFWYRQDPGLGLRLIYFSYDVKMKEKGDIPEGYSVSREKKERFSLILESASTNQTSMYLCASSNRVGEEKLFFGSGTQLSVL.

This clone appeared once. This chain links TRBV11-2 with TRBJ2-7, with a possible D match to TRBD1 (5 bases). Trimming removed 5 bases at V and 7 bases at J, with 12 bases between. Germline V gene sequence: CDR1 SGHAT, CDR2 FQNNGV. There are 12 residues in the CDR3. This CDR3 is CASSQGRGEQYF. CDR3 DNA: TGTGCCAGCAGCCAGGGCCGTGGGGAGCAGTACTTC.

This chain joins TRBV5-1 and TRBJ2-7; a possible D gene is TRBD1 (5 bases). This CDR3 contains 15 residues. Germline lookup yields CDR1 SGHRS and CDR2 YFSETQ. V was clipped by 0 bases and J by 2 bases, with 12 bases between them. The DNA for the CDR3 is TGCGCCAGCAGCTTGGGGCCAGGGCGTACCTACGAGCAGTACTTC. It codes for CASSLGPGRTYEQYF.

The V call is TRBV2, the J call TRBJ2-3, with D uncertain. The CDR3 totals 15 residues. The germline V gene has CDR1 SNHLY and CDR2 FYNNEI. Between the trimmed V and J ends, which lost 2 bases and 0 bases, there was a span of 9 bases. DNA for the CDR3: TGTGCCAGCAGTGAACAAACTACTAGCACAGATACGCAGTATTTT. It encodes CASSEQTTSTDTQYF.

The CDR3 DNA sequence: TGTGCCAGCACCCGGACAGGCGGGGCGATCTCTGGAAACACCATATATTTT. It codes for CASTRTGGAISGNTIYF. The chain uses TRBV5-6 and TRBJ1-3; 7 nucleotides line up with TRBD1. Germline values: CDR1 SGHDT, CDR2 YYEEEE. The trim removed 6 bases at V and 0 bases at J, leaving 12 bases unmatched. The CDR3 is 17 residues long.

The chain carries TRBV19 and TRBJ2-2; TRBD1 matches 8 bases. The CDR3 is made up of 15 amino acids. Trimming removed 5 bases from V and 5 bases from J; junction bases left unmatched: 7. Germline assignment: CDR1 LNHDA and CDR2 SQIVND (reference sequence). CDR3 nucleotide sequence: TGTGCCAGTAGTCGGACAGGGTTAGTTACCGGGGAGCTGTTTTTT. This codes for CASSRTGLVTGELFF.

The chain has TRBV28 and TRBJ2-5, with 7 nucleotides matching TRBD1. The V gene end was trimmed by 4 bases and the J gene end by 5 bases; junction bases not matched to a gene: 13. Germline CDR1 MDHEN, CDR2 SYDVKM. The CDR3 is 16 amino acids. In DNA, the CDR3 is TGTGCCAGCAGTTCCCCTCGGACAGGCCTGGGGGAGACCCAGTACTTC. The encoded protein is CASSSPRTGLGETQYF.

The CDR3 nucleotides read TGTGCCAGCAGCTGGGACTGGGCGGGAGGCAATGAGCAGTTCTTC. It encodes CASSWDWAGGNEQFF. The gene calls are TRBV7-2 and TRBJ2-1, with 8 bases matching TRBD2. The CDR3 consists of 15 residues. Germline V gene lookup returns CDR1 SGHTA and CDR2 FQGNSA. V lost 4 bases and J lost 6; bases outside the gene matches: 8.

The chain is built from TRBV6-6 and TRBJ1-4; D is perhaps TRBD1 (5 bases). The V gene lost 7 bases and the J gene lost 3 bases, with 12 bases spanning the gap. This CDR3 spans 14 amino acids. CDR1 is MNHNY and CDR2 is SVGAGI in the germline V gene (reference sequence). The CDR3: CASTYRLPNEKLFF. The CDR3 bases are TGTGCCAGCACCTACAGGTTGCCTAATGAAAAACTGTTTTTT.

CDR3 sequence: CASSEQAGEGETQYF. For the CDR3, the DNA is TGTGCCAGCAGTGAACAAGCGGGAGAGGGGGAGACCCAGTACTTC. The V call is TRBV6-4, the J call TRBJ2-5, with TRBD2 matching 8 bases. The CDR3 is 15 amino acids. After removal of 3 bases from V and 5 bases from J, the junction contained 8 bases not matched to a gene. Germline V lookup: CDR1 MRHNA, CDR2 SNTAGT.

This clone is categorized as medium-sized. The CDR3 bases are TGTGCCAGCAGCGGACAGGGATTTAAGGAGCAGTTCTTC. Translated: CASSGQGFKEQFF. V usage is TRBV7-2 and J usage is TRBJ2-1; TRBD1 matches at 8 bases. The germline V gene encodes CDR1 SGHTA and CDR2 FQGNSA. Trimming removed 5 bases from V and 10 bases from J; junction bases left unmatched: 7. The CDR3 spans 13 residues.

The J gene is TRBJ2-3, the V gene TRBV4-1; the D gene is possibly TRBD1 (6 bases). The germline gives CDR1 MGHRA, CDR2 YSYEKL. The ends were cut back, 2 bases at V and 7 bases at J, with 10 bases in the middle. This CDR3 contains 13 residues. This CDR3 is CASSQLRGYTQYF. Written as DNA, the CDR3 is TGCGCCAGCAGCCAACTCAGGGGATATACGCAGTATTTT.

This chain connects TRBV19 to TRBJ2-3; 7 bases match TRBD1. Germline V gives CDR1 LNHDA, CDR2 SQIVND (reference sequence). V gave up 10 bases and J gave up 4 bases; unmatched junction bases: 14. The CDR3 has 15 amino acids. The CDR3 spells CATTGNRQGPDTQYF. The CDR3 coding sequence is TGTGCCACTACAGGGAACCGACAGGGCCCAGATACGCAGTATTTT.

The rearrangement links TRBV2 to TRBJ2-1; 9 bases map to TRBD1. J was trimmed by 8 bases and V by 1 base; bases with no gene match: 6. Germline assignment: CDR1 SNHLY and CDR2 FYNNEI. The length of the CDR3 is 15 residues. In DNA, the CDR3 is TGTGCCAGCAGTGAAGGGGACAGGGTGCTTGATGAGCAGTTCTTC. Translating gives CASSEGDRVLDEQFF.

The V gene is TRBV9, the J gene TRBJ1-6; 7 positions agree with TRBD1. Trimming at V came to 4 bases and at J to 10 bases, leaving 8 bases not matched to a gene. Germline V gives CDR1 SGDLS, CDR2 YYNGEE. CDR3 length: 14 amino acids. The CDR3 DNA reads TGTGCCAGCAGCTTCACAGGGGAGGCCTCACCCCTCCACTTT. Its protein product is CASSFTGEASPLHF. The variable domain in full, completed from reference TRBV9 and TRBJ1-6, reads DSGVTQTPKHLITATGQRVTLRCSPRSGDLSVYWYQQSLDQGLQFLIQYYNGEERAKGNILERFSAQQFPDLHSELNLSSLELGDSALYFCASSFTGEASPLHFGNGTRLTVT.

CDR3 nucleotides: TGTGCCAGCAATCCCCGGATAAGGTGGGACAGGGGTAGCTACGAGCAGTACTTC. Translated, it gives CASNPRIRWDRGSYEQYF. V usage is TRBV5-4 and J usage is TRBJ2-7; TRBD1 matches 10 bases. CDR1 is SGHNT, CDR2 YYREEE, per germline (reference sequence). Trimming cost V 6 bases and J 3 bases; bases outside gene matches: 18. The CDR3 is 18 residues long.

The chain couples TRBV28 to TRBJ2-7, with D possibly TRBD1 on 5 matching bases. Deletions cut 3 bases from V and 0 bases from J, with 12 bases between. From germline, CDR1 is MDHEN and CDR2 SYDVKM. The CDR3 sequence is 15 residues long. Here the CDR3 DNA reads TGTGCCAGCAGTTTTGGGGCCGACAGCTCCTACGAGCAGTACTTC. Its translation: CASSFGADSSYEQYF.

A single count supports this clone. The rearrangement links TRBV7-9 to TRBJ2-3; D remains unclear. Germline V gene data show CDR1 as SEHNR and CDR2 as FQNEAQ (reference sequence). The CDR3 is 14 residues long. V was pared by 0 bases and J by 2 bases, with 6 bases between. The CDR3 DNA reads TGTGCCAGCAGCTTAGCGCAGGCCACAGATACGCAGTATTTT. Its translation: CASSLAQATDTQYF.

The gene calls are TRBV14 and TRBJ2-5; 8 bases agree with TRBD1. The CDR3 covers 14 residues. Germline values: CDR1 SGHDN, CDR2 FVKESK. V lost 2 bases to trimming and J lost 4 bases; unmatched junction nucleotides: 3. CDR3 in DNA: TGTGCCAGCAGCCAAAGACAGGGGCGAGAGACCCAGTACTTC. Encoded protein: CASSQRQGRETQYF.

This sequence joins TRBV6-5 and TRBJ1-5; TRBD1 might be the D (6 bases). The V gene's germline CDR1 is MNHEY and CDR2 SVGAGI. The CDR3 runs to 15 residues. V lost 5 bases and J lost 3, with 14 bases in between. The CDR3: CASSPRQDPNQPQHF. DNA of the CDR3: TGTGCCAGCAGTCCCCGACAGGATCCCAATCAGCCCCAGCATTTT.

The rearrangement joins TRBV5-6 to TRBJ2-1; 10 positions agree with TRBD1. Looked up from germline, CDR1 is SGHDT and CDR2 is YYEEEE. This CDR3 region has 18 residues. The V and J ends lost 3 bases and 0 bases, in that order; junction bases with no gene match: 9. CDR3 DNA: TGTGCCAGCAGCTCACCGGGACAGGGGTCTAGCTCCTACAATGAGCAGTTCTTC. This gives the protein CASSSPGQGSSSYNEQFF.

The count of this clone is one. The chain couples TRBV6-1 to TRBJ2-4, with D maybe TRBD1 (6 bases). CDR3 length: 13 residues. Per the germline V gene, CDR1 is MNHNS and CDR2 is SASEGT. Trimming took off 5 bases at V and 12 bases at J, with 17 bases between the two ends. CDR3 in amino acids: CASSPGTNTGQYF. In DNA, the CDR3 is TGTGCCAGCAGTCCCGGGACAAACACCGGTCAGTACTTC.

The rearrangement uses TRBV19 and TRBJ1-3, with 9 bases identical to TRBD1. Germline V lookup: CDR1 LNHDA, CDR2 SQIVND (reference sequence). The V segment lost 5 bases and the J segment 2 bases; nucleotides outside the gene matches: 10. The CDR3 covers 17 residues. CDR3 in DNA: TGTGCCAGTAGTCGAACCATGGACAGGGGTGCTGGAAACACCATATATTTT. Amino acids: CASSRTMDRGAGNTIYF.